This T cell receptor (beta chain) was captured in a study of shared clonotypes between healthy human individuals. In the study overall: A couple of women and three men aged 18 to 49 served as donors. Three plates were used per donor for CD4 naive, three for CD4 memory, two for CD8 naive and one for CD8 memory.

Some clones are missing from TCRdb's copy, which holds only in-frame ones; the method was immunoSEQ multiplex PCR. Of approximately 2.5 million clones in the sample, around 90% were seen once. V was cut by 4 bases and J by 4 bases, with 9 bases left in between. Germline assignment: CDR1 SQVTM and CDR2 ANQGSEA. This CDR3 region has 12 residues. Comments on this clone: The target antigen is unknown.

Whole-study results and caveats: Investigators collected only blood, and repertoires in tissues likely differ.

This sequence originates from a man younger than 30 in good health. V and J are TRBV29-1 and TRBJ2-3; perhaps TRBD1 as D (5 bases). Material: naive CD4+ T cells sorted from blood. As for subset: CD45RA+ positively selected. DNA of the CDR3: TGCAGCGTTGCCCCCAGGGCAGATACGCAGTATTTT. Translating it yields CSVAPRADTQYF.